Below, one T cell receptor beta chain is given with its context. This clone was recorded once. It lacks a known antigen. It has no much larger one-base neighbor in the sample; base qualities were not kept. These data belong to a study of Ad26.COV2.S vaccination and SARS-CoV-2 variants (dated by TCRdb to 2020 to 2023). With regard to the full study: Donors in the vaccine arm were drawn from COV1001, a multicentre, randomized, double-blind, placebo-controlled phase I-IIa trial testing Ad26.COV2.S in healthy adults. Ad26.COV2.S was administered intramuscularly at a dose of 5x10^10 or 1x10^11 viral particles, either as one shot or as two shots given 56 days apart. TCRbeta repertoire sequencing was used to assess the specificity and breadth of SARS-CoV-2-reactive T cell receptors after Ad26.COV2.S vaccination. A total of 32 samples were included in the TCR-sequenced set, comprising roughly 19 Ad26.COV2.S vaccine recipients, 5 placebo recipients and 8 SARS-CoV-2 convalescent individuals. Trial participants were randomized into five groups of five: low-dose or high-dose Ad26.COV2.S given once or twice, or placebo on both occasions. Investigators remained blinded to trial group allocation during experiments and outcome assessment.

Overall study results and their limits: After vaccination, substantial breadth of spike-specific CD8+ and CD4+ T cell responses was reported. Spike-specific TCR breadth was higher in Ad26.COV2.S recipients than in placebo recipients (P = 0.0014). According to the authors, total T cell responses may have been underestimated by the TCR breadth and depth analyses. The study lacked the statistical power to compare responses across vaccine doses or regimens. Vaccine and placebo recipients had similar non-spike TCR breadth, a finding consistent with the vaccine containing only spike.

The immunoSEQ Assay was used to sequence TCRbeta CDR3 regions. After extraction, genomic DNA underwent amplification by bias-controlled multiplex PCR, followed by high-throughput sequencing. In the original analysis: To quantify the absolute abundance of each unique TCRbeta CDR3 region, sequences were collapsed and filtered. T cell fraction was estimated by normalizing TCRbeta template counts to usable DNA, with usable DNA measured through amplification of reference genes found in all nucleated cells. Repertoire TCRs were annotated as SARS-CoV-2-specific when V gene, CDR3 amino acid sequence and J gene were exactly matched to a known reactive TCR set. The reference SARS-CoV-2 TCR set was derived from MIRA and filtered for enrichment in COVID-19-positive ImmuneCODE repertoires, a step that removed public or cross-reactive TCRs. Using the MIRA antigens, annotated TCRs were further analysed by specific ORF or by position within an ORF. Breadth was defined as annotated unique rearrangements over total unique productive rearrangements; depth was the summed frequency of those rearrangements. Group comparisons of TCR breadth used two-sided Wilcoxon rank-sum tests. TCRdb retrieved this table from immuneACCESS and kept in-frame rearrangements only. Not all clones are present; in checked studies, unresolved V genes account for under half, and no reason is known for the remainder. The V and J calls and the clone size are those of that table, but D and trimming were determined from the DNA. This sample lists fewer than 500,000 clones; about 91% were detected once. 2.5% of the sample is in the top ten clones.

The treatment or condition label corresponds to: roughly 18 received Ad26.COV2.S at low or high dose, single or two shots; five or six received placebo; per-sample allocation not given. For vaccine and placebo recipients, the sequenced repertoires came from samples collected on day 63 after the first injection. Cohort 1b enrolled some 25 adults aged 18-55 years at a single site in Boston, USA, between 29 July and 7 August 2020. As a vaccine, Ad26.COV2.S was a replication-incompetent adenovirus type 26 vector that expressed a prefusion-stabilized SARS-CoV-2 spike protein derived from the original Wuhan strain. Taken from the germline V gene, the CDR1 and CDR2 loops are SQVTM and ANQGSEA. The V end loses 3 bases and the J end loses 0 bases, and a stretch of 10 bases separates them. CDR3 length: 14 amino acids, cysteine to phenylalanine. Here the CDR3 DNA is all that survives: 42 bases in frame from base 1.

The chain uses TRBV29-1 and TRBJ2-3, with the identity of the D gene unclear. This sequence originates from a person between 18 and 65 years old who received the Ad26.COV2.S COVID-19 vaccine or a placebo. The material sequenced was peripheral blood, taken in a trial of Ad26.COV2.S vaccine versus placebo. CDR3 reads: CSVDRAGSTDTQYF. The DNA sequence is TGCAGCGTTGACCGGGCCGGGAGCACAGATACGCAGTATTTT.